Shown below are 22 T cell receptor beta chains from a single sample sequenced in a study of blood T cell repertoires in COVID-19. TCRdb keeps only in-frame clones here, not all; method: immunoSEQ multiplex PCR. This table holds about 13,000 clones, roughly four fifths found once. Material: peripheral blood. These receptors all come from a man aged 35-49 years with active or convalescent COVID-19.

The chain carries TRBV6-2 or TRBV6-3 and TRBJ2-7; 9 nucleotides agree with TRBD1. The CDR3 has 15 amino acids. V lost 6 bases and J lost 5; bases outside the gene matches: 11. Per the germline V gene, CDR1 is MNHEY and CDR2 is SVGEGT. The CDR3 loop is CASSASGTGHDEQYF. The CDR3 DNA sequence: TGTGCCAGCAGCGCATCCGGGACAGGGCACGACGAGCAGTACTTC.

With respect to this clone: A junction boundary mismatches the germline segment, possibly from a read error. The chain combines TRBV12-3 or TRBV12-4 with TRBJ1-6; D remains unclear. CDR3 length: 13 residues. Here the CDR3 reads CASSFSDNSPLHF. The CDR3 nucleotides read TGTGCCAGCAGTTTCTCCGATAATTCACCCCTCCACTTT.

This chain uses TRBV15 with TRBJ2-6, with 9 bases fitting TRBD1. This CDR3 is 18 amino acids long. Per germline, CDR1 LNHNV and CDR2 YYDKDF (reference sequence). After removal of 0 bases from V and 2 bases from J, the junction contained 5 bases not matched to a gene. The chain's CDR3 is CATSRDMGQGAGANVLTF. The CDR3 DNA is TGTGCCACCAGCAGAGATATGGGACAGGGTGCTGGGGCCAACGTCCTGACTTTC.

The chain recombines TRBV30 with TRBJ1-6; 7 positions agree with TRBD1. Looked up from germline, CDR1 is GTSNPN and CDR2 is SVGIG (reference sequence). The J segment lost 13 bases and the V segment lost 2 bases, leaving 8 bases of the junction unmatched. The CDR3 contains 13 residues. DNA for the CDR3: TGTGCCTGGAGTCCGACCCGGGACAGCCCCCTCCACTTT. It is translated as CAWSPTRDSPLHF.

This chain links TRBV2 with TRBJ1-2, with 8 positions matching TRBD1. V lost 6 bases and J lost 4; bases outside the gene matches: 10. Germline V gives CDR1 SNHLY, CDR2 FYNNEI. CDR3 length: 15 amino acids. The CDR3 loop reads CASRPNRGATYGYTF. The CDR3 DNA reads TGTGCCAGCAGACCGAACAGGGGGGCAACCTATGGCTACACCTTC.

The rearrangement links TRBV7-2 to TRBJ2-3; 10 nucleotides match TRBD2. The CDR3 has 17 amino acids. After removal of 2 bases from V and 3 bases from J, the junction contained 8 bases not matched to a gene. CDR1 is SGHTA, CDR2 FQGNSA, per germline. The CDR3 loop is CASSLTQREGPTDTQYF. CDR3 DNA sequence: TGTGCCAGCAGCTTAACCCAGCGGGAGGGCCCGACAGATACGCAGTATTTT. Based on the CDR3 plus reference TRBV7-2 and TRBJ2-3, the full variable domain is GAGVSQSPSNKVTEKGKDVELRCDPISGHTALYWYRQSLGQGLEFLIYFQGNSAPDKSGLPSDRFSAERTGGSVSTLTIQRTQQEDSAVYLCASSLTQREGPTDTQYFGPGTRLTVL.

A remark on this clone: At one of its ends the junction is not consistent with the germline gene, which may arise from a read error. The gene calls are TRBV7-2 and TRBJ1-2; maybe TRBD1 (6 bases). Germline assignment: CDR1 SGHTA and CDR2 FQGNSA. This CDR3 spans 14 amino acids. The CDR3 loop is CASSLRGGQLFDDF. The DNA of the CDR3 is TGTGCCAGCAGCTTAAGGGGTGGACAGCTCTTTGACGACTTC.

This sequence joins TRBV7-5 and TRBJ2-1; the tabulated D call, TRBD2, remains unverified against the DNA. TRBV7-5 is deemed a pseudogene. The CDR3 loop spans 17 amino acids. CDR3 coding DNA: TGTGCCAGAAGCCCTGAGGGCCTAGCGGGGGGAGGCGATGAGCAGTTCTTC. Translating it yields CARSPEGLAGGGDEQFF.

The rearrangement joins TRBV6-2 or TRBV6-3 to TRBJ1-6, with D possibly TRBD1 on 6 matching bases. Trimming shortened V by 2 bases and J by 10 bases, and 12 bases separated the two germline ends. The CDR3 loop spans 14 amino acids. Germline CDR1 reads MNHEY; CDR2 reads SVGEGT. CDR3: CASSYTGYRSPLHF. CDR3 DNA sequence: TGTGCCAGCAGTTACACAGGGTATCGCTCACCCCTCCACTTT.

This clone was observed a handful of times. The DNA for the CDR3 is TGTGCCAGCAGCCAGGTCCAGGGAACTGGCGAGCAGTACTTC. Its protein product is CASSQVQGTGEQYF. The V and J genes are TRBV4-2 and TRBJ2-7; weak D call: TRBD1 (5 bases). Germline lookup yields CDR1 LGHNA and CDR2 YNFKEQ. Between the trimmed V and J ends, which lost 3 bases and 6 bases, there was a span of 15 bases. The CDR3 spans 14 residues.

As DNA, the CDR3 is TGTGCCACCAGCAGGCGAGACAGGGTGGGCTACACCTTC. Encoded protein: CATSRRDRVGYTF. The chain couples TRBV15 to TRBJ1-2; TRBD1 agrees at 7 bases. The germline CDR1 and CDR2 sequences are LNHNV and YYDKDF (reference sequence). CDR3 length equals 13 residues. Germline trimming cut 3 bases from V and 8 bases from J; bases unmatched to any gene: 6.

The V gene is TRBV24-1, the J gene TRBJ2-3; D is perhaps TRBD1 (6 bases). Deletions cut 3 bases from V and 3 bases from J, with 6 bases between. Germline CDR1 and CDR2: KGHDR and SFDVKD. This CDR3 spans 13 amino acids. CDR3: CATSDDRTDTQYF. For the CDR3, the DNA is TGTGCCACCAGTGATGACAGGACAGATACGCAGTATTTT.

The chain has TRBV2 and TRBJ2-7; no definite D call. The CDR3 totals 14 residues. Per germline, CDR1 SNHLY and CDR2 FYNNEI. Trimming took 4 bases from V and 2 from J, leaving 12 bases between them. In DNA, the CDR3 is TGTGCCAGCAGTGGCGTCAGGTCCCCCTACGAGCAGTACTTC. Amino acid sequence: CASSGVRSPYEQYF.

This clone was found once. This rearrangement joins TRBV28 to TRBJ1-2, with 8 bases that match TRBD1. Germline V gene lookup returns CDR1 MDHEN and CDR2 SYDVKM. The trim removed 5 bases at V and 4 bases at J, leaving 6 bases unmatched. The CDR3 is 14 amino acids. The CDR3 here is CASSPQGGFYGYTF. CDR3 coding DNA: TGTGCCAGCAGTCCACAGGGGGGGTTCTATGGCTACACCTTC.

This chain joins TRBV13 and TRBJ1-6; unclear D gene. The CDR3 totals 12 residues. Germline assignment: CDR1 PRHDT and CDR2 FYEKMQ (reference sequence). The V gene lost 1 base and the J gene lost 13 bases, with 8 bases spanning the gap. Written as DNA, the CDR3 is TGTGCCAGCAGCTTAGCCCGCCGGCCCCTCCACTTT. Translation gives CASSLARRPLHF.

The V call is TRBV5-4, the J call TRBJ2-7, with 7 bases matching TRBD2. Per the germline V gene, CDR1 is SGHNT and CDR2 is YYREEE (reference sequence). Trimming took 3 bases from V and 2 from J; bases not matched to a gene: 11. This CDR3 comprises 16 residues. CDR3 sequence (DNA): TGTGCCAGCAGCTGGAACAGCGGGGCCTTCGCCTACGAGCAGTACTTC. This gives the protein CASSWNSGAFAYEQYF.

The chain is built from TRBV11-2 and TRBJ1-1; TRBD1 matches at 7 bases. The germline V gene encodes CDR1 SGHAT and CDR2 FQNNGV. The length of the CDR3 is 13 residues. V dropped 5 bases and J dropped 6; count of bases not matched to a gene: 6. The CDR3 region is CASSPNRGPEAFF. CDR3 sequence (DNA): TGTGCCAGCAGCCCAAACAGGGGCCCTGAAGCTTTCTTT.

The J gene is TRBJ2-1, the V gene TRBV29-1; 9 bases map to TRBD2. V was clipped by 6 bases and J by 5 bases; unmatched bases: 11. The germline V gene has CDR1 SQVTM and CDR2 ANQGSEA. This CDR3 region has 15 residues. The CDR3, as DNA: TGCAGCGTCATCGAACCGGGACTAGCAAACAATGAGCAGTTCTTC. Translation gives CSVIEPGLANNEQFF.

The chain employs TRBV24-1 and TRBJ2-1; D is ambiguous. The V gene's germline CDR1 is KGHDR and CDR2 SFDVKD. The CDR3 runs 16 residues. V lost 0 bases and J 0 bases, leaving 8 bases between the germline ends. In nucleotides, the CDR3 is TGTGCCACCAGTGATTTGGAGAGGAGCTCCTACAATGAGCAGTTCTTC. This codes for CATSDLERSSYNEQFF.

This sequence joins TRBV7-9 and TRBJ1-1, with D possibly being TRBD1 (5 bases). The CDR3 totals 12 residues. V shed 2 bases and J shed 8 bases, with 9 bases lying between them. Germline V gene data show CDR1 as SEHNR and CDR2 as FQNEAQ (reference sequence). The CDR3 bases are TGTGCCAGCAGCTTAAATTCAGGGGAAGCTTTCTTT. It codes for CASSLNSGEAFF.

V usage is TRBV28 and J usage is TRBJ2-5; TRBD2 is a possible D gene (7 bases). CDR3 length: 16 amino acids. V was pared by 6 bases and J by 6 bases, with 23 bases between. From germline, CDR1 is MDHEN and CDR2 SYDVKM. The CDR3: CASSTWGGGPGKTQYF. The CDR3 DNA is TGTGCCAGCAGCACGTGGGGCGGGGGCCCCGGTAAGACCCAGTACTTC.

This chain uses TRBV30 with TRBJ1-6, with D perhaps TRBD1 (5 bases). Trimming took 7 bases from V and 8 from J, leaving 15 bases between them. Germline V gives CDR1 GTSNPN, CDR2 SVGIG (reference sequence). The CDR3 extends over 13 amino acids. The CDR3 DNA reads TGTGCCTTTGGGGCCCAGACAGATTCACCCCTCCACTTT. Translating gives CAFGAQTDSPLHF.